This T cell receptor beta chain stems from a study of T cells in localized non-small cell lung cancer. Using immunoSEQ multiplex PCR, the repertoire was profiled, and TCRdb retains in-frame clones only, with some absent. This sample has 4,400 or so clones, with about 31% found just once. This CDR3 comprises 14 residues. V lost 3 bases, J lost 5 bases, and 14 bases lay in between. Looked up from germline, CDR1 is MDHEN and CDR2 is SYDVKM. The chain has TRBV28 and TRBJ2-7; TRBD2 is a possible D gene (6 bases). The material was lung tumor tissue, obtained before any cancer treatment. The receptor was isolated from a male donor aged 60 or over with stage III lung adenocarcinoma. The CDR3 coding sequence is TGTGCCAGCAGTTTGTCTCTAGCGAATCACGAGCAGTACTTC. Translated, it gives CASSLSLANHEQYF.